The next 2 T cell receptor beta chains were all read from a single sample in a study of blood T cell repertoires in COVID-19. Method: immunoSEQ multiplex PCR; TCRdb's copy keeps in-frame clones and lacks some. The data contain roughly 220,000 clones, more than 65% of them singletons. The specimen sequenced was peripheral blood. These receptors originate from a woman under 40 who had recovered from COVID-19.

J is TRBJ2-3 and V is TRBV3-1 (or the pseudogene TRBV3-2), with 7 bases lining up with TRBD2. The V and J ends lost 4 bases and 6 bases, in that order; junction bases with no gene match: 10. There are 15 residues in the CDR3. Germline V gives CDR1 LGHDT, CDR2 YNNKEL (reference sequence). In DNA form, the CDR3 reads TGTGCCAGCAGCCCTATTCGGGGGGAGGGCGATACGCAGTATTTT. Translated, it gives CASSPIRGEGDTQYF.

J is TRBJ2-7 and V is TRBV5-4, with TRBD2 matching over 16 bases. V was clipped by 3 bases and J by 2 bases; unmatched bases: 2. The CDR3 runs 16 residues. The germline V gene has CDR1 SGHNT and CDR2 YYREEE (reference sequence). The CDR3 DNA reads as TGTGCCAGCAGCTGGGGACTAGCGGGAGGGGCCTACGAGCAGTACTTC. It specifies CASSWGLAGGAYEQYF. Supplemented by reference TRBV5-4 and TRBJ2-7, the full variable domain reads ETGVTQSPTHLIKTRGQQVTLRCSSQSGHNTVSWYQQALGQGPQFIFQYYREEENGRGNFPPRFSGLQFPNYSSELNVNALELDDSALYLCASSWGLAGGAYEQYFGPGTRLTVT.